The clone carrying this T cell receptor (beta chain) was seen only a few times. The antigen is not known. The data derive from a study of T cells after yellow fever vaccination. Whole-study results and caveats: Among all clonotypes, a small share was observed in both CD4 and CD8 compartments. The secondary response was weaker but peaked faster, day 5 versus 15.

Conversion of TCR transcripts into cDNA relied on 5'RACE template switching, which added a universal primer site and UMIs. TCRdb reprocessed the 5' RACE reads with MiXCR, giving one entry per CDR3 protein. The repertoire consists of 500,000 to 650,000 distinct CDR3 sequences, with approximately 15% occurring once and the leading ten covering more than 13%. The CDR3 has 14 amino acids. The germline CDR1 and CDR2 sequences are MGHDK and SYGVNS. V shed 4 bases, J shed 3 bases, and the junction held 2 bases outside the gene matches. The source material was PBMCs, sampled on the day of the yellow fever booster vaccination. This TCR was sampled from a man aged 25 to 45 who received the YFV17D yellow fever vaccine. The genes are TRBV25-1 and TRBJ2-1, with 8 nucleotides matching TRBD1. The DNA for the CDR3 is TGTGCCAGCAGTGGGACAGGGAACTACAATGAGCAGTTCTTC. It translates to CASSGTGNYNEQFF.